This TCR beta chain appears in the sequencing data of a study of technical replicates of blood from several donors. The CDR3 sequence is 13 residues long. The V and J ends lost 4 bases and 1 base respectively, with 10 bases between them. Germline CDR1 reads GTSNPN; CDR2 reads SVGIG (reference sequence). The protocol was immunoSEQ multiplex PCR, while the TCRdb copy is restricted to in-frame clones and leaves out a portion. The table shows over 55,000 clones, with 70% to 90% occurring only once. The origin of this receptor is a human donor in good health. Some clones in this sample may be carry-over from other donors' samples. Sequenced material: PBMCs. The genes are TRBV30 and TRBJ1-1; TRBD1 might be the D (5 bases). The DNA for the CDR3 is TGTGCCTGGAAAAACCAGGGGAACACTGAAGCTTTCTTT. Translation gives CAWKNQGNTEAFF.